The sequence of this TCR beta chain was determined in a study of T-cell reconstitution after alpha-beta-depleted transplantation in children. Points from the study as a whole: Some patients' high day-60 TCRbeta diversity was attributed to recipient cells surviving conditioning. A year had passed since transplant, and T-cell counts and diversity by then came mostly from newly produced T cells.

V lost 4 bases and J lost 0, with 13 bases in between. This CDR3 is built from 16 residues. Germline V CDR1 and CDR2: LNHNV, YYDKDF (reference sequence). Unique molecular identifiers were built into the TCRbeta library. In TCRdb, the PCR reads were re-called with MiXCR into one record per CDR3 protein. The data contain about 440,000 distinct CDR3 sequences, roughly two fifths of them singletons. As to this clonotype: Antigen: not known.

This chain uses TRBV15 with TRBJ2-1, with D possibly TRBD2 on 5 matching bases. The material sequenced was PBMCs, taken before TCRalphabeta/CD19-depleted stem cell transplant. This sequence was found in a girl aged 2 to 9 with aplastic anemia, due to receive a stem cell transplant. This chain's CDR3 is CATSNPSGSSYNEQFF. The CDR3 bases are TGTGCCACCAGCAACCCCAGCGGTAGCTCCTACAATGAGCAGTTCTTC.